This TCR beta chain was recorded in a study of blood T cell repertoires in COVID-19. Study-level background: Sites in the United States, Italy and Spain provided acute and convalescent COVID-19 samples.

The CDR3 consists of 15 residues. Trimming took 5 bases from V and 2 from J; bases not matched to a gene: 7. Germline loops: CDR1 MNHEY, CDR2 SVGEGT. Across 20 to 25 US areas, participants ranged in age from roughly 18 to 89 years. Generated by immunoSEQ multiplex PCR, the TCRdb table keeps only in-frame clones and is missing some. The repertoire includes 300,000 to 400,000 clones, more than 90% of them detected once, and 2% to 3% sits in the top ten. The receptor was isolated from a man in his sixties who had recovered from COVID-19. The sample taken for sequencing was PBMCs or T cells enriched from blood (not recorded which). This chain links TRBV6-2 or TRBV6-3 with TRBJ2-3; 7 bases agree with TRBD1. In DNA, the CDR3 is TGTGCCAGCAGTAAAATAGGGACAGCCACAGATACGCAGTATTTT. Translation gives CASSKIGTATDTQYF.